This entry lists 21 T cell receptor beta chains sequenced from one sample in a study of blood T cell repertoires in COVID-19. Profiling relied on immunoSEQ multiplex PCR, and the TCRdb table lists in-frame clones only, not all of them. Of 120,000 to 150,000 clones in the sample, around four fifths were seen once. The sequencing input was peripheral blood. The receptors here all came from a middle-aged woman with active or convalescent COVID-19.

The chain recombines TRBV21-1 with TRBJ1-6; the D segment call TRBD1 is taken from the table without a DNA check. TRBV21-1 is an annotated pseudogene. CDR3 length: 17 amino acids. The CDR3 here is CASSKGTGGAYNSPLHF. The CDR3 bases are TGTGCCAGCAGCAAAGGGACAGGGGGCGCCTATAATTCACCCCTCCACTTT.

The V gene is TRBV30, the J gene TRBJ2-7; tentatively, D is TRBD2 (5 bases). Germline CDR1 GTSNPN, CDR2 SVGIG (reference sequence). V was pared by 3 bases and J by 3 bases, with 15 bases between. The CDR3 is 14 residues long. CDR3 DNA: TGTGCCTGGAGCCCCGGACTTTATGGCTACGAGCAGTACTTC. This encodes CAWSPGLYGYEQYF.

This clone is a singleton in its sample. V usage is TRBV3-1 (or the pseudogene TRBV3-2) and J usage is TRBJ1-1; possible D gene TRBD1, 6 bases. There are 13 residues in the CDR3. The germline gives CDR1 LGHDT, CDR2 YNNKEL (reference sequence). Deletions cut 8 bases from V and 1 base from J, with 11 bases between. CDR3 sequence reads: CASGLGGNTEAFF. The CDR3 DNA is TGTGCCAGCGGGTTAGGGGGGAACACTGAAGCTTTCTTT.

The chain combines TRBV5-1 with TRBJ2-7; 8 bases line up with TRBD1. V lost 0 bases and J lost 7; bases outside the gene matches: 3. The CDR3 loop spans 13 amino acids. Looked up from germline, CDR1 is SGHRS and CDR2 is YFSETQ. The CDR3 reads CASSLGTGQEQYF. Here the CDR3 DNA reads TGCGCCAGCAGCTTGGGGACAGGGCAGGAGCAGTACTTC.

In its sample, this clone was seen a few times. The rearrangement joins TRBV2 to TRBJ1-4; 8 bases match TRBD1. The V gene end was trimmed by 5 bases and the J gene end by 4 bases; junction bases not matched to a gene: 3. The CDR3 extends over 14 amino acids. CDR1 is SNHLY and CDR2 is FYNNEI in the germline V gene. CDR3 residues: CASSLQGGNEKLFF. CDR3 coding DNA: TGTGCCAGCAGTTTACAGGGGGGTAATGAAAAACTGTTTTTT.

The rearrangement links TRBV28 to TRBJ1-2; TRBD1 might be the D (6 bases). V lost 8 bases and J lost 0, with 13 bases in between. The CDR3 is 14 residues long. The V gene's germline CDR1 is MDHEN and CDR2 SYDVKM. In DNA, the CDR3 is TGTGCCAGCGCCCGCCAGGGGACTAACTATGGCTACACCTTC. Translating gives CASARQGTNYGYTF.

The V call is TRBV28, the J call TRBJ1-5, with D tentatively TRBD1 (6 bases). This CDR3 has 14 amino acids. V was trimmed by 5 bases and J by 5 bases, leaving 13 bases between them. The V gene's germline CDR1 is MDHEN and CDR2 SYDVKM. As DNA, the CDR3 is TGTGCCAGCAGTATGTTGGACAGTTATCAGCCCCAGCATTTT. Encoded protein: CASSMLDSYQPQHF. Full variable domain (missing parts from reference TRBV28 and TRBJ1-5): DVKVTQSSRYLVKRTGEKVFLECVQDMDHENMFWYRQDPGLGLRLIYFSYDVKMKEKGDIPEGYSVSREKKERFSLILESASTNQTSMYLCASSMLDSYQPQHFGDGTRLSIL.

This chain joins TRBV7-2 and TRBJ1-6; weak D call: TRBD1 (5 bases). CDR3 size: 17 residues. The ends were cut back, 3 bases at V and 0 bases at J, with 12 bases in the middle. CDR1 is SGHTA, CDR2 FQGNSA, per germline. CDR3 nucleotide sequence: TGTGCCAGCAGCTTGGGGGGAGTCGGCTCCTATAATTCACCCCTCCACTTT. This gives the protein CASSLGGVGSYNSPLHF.

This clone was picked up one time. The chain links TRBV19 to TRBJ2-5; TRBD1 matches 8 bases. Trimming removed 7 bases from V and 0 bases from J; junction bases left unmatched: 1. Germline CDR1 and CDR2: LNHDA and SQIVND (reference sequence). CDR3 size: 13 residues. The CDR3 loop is CASNRGYQETQYF. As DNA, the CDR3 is TGTGCCAGTAACAGGGGGTACCAAGAGACCCAGTACTTC.

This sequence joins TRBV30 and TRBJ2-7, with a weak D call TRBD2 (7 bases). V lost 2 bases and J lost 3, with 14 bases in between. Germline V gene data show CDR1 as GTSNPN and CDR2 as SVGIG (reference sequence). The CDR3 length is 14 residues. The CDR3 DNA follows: TGTGCCTGGAGTCGGGGGGACATCAACTACGAGCAGTACTTC. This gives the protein CAWSRGDINYEQYF.

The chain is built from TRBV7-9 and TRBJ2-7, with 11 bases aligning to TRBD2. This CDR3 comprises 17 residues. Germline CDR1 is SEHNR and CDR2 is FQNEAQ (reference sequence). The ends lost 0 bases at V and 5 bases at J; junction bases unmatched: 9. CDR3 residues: CASSLALRLAGLDEQYF. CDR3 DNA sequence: TGTGCCAGCAGCTTAGCGTTGAGACTAGCGGGACTGGACGAGCAGTACTTC.

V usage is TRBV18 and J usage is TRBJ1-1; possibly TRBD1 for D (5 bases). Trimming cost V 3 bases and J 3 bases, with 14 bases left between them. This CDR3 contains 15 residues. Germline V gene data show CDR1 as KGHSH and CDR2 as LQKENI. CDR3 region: CASSPMFKGYTEAFF. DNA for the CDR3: TGTGCCAGCTCACCGATGTTCAAGGGGTACACTGAAGCTTTCTTT.

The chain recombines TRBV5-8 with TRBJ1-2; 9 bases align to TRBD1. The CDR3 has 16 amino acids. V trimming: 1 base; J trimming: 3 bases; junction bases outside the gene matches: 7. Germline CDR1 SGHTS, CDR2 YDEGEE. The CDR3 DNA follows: TGTGCCAGCAGCTTGCTTGGACAGGGGTTAGACTATGGCTACACCTTC. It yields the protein CASSLLGQGLDYGYTF.

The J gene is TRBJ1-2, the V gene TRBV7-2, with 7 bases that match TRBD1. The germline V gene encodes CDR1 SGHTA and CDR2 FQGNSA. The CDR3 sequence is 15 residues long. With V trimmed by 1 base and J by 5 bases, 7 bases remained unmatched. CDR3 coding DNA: TGTGCCAGCAGCTTAGGAGGCAGGGGGTCTTATGGCTACACCTTC. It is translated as CASSLGGRGSYGYTF.

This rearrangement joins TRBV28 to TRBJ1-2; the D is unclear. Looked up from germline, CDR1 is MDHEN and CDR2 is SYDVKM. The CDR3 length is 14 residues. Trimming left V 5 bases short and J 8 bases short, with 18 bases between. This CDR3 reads CASSLRRVLEGYTF. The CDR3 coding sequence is TGTGCCAGCAGTCTCCGTCGGGTTCTCGAGGGCTACACCTTC.

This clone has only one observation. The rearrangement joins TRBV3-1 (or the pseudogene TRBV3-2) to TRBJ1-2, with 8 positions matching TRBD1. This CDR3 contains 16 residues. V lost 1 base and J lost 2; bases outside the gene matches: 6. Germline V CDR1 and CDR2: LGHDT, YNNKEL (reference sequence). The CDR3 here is CASSQVKGQVNYGYTF. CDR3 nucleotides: TGTGCCAGCAGCCAAGTAAAGGGACAGGTGAACTATGGCTACACCTTC.

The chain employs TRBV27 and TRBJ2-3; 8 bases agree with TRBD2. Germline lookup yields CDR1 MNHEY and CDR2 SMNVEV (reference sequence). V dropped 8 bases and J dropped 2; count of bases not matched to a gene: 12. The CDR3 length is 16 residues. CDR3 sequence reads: CASQNPQAGVTDTQYF. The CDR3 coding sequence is TGTGCCAGCCAGAACCCCCAAGCGGGGGTCACAGATACGCAGTATTTT.

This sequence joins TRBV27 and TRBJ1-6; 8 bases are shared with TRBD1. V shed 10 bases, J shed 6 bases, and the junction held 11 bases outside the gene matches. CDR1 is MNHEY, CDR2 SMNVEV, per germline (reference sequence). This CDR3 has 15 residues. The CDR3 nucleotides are TGTGCCACCGGGGGATGGACAGGGTCTAATTCACCCCTCCACTTT. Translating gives CATGGWTGSNSPLHF.

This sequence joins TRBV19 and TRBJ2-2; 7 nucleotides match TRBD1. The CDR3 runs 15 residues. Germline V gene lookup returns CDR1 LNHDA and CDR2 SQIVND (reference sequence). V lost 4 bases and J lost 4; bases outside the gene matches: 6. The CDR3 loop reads CASSKHRGRTGELFF. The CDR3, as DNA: TGTGCCAGTAGTAAGCACAGGGGCCGCACCGGGGAGCTGTTTTTT.

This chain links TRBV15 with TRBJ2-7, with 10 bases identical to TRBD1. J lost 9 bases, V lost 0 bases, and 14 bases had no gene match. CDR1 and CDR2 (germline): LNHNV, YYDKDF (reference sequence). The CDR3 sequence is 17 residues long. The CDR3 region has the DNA TGTGCCACCAGCAGAGATTCAACCGGGACAGGGGTACGGATGCAGTACTTC. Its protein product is CATSRDSTGTGVRMQYF.

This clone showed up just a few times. Here the CDR3 reads CASSFGQPSGNTIYF. The CDR3 nucleotides are TGTGCCAGCAGTTTCGGACAGCCCTCTGGAAACACCATATATTTT. V and J are TRBV28 and TRBJ1-3; TRBD1 might be the D (6 bases). Germline lookup yields CDR1 MDHEN and CDR2 SYDVKM. The ends were cut back, 3 bases at V and 0 bases at J, with 9 bases in the middle. This CDR3 is built from 15 residues.